The 15 T cell receptor beta chains reported below all come from one sample, sequenced in a study of T cell responses to AZD1222 COVID-19 vaccine. This table comes from immunoSEQ multiplex PCR, and its TCRdb copy is limited to in-frame clones, with some not included. Of 95,000 to 100,000 clones in the sample, about 88% were seen once. The sequencing used peripheral blood, collected on day 0 of AZD1222 vaccination. The source of these receptors is an adult in good health.

The chain carries TRBV19 and TRBJ2-3; tentative D call: TRBD2 (7 bases). CDR3 length: 14 residues. The germline gives CDR1 LNHDA, CDR2 SQIVND (reference sequence). V was cut by 5 bases and J by 2 bases, with 11 bases left in between. CDR3 in amino acids: CASSWGGATDTQYF. As DNA, the CDR3 is TGTGCCAGTAGTTGGGGGGGGGCCACAGATACGCAGTATTTT.

The CDR3 spells CAWSVTRGLAGELFF. The CDR3 region has the DNA TGTGCCTGGAGTGTCACCAGGGGCCTCGCCGGGGAGCTGTTTTTT. The chain links TRBV30 to TRBJ2-2; TRBD1 is a possible D gene (6 bases). CDR1 and CDR2 (germline): GTSNPN, SVGIG (reference sequence). This CDR3 comprises 15 residues. V was pared by 0 bases and J by 6 bases, with 14 bases between.

The chain employs TRBV5-6 and TRBJ1-5; D unclear. The V gene lost 4 bases and the J gene lost 1 base, with 18 bases spanning the gap. CDR1 and CDR2 (germline): SGHDT, YYEEEE. CDR3 length: 17 residues. The CDR3 bases are TGTGCCAGCAGCCGACCAGTGTCGGGTCACAGCAATCAGCCCCAGCATTTT. This sequence encodes CASSRPVSGHSNQPQHF.

CDR3 loop: CASSSAQYRPQHF. CDR3 DNA: TGTGCCAGCAGCTCCGCTCAATACAGGCCCCAGCATTTT. The rearrangement links TRBV7-2 to TRBJ1-5, with D hard to call. The V gene lost 4 bases and the J gene lost 9 bases, with 13 bases spanning the gap. Looked up from germline, CDR1 is SGHTA and CDR2 is FQGNSA. The length of the CDR3 is 13 residues.

This clone was counted a few times. V gene TRBV6-5 combines with J gene TRBJ2-1; TRBD2 matches at 10 bases. Losses at the gene ends were 6 bases for V and 6 bases for J; bases not matched to a gene: 5. The germline V gene has CDR1 MNHEY and CDR2 SVGAGI. The CDR3 loop spans 14 amino acids. CDR3 in amino acids: CASSLAGVINEQFF. Here the CDR3 DNA reads TGTGCCAGCAGCCTAGCGGGGGTAATCAATGAGCAGTTCTTC.

The rearrangement joins TRBV7-9 to TRBJ2-3, with 8 bases aligning to TRBD1. Germline lookup yields CDR1 SEHNR and CDR2 FQNEAQ (reference sequence). CDR3 length equals 17 residues. With 6 bases clipped from V and 0 bases from J, the junction kept 11 bases outside the gene matches. The CDR3 region is CASRPRYGTGSTDTQYF. CDR3 DNA: TGTGCCAGCAGACCGAGATATGGGACAGGAAGCACAGATACGCAGTATTTT.

This clone was found once. V and J are TRBV7-3 and TRBJ1-4, with a possible D match to TRBD1 (6 bases). The CDR3 has 15 amino acids. CDR1 and CDR2 from the germline V gene are SGHTA and FQGTGA. V lost 0 bases to trimming and J lost 8 bases, with 13 bases between them. The CDR3 loop is CASSLTTGAGEKLFF. CDR3 nucleotides: TGTGCCAGCAGCTTAACTACGGGGGCAGGGGAAAAACTGTTTTTT.

The chain has TRBV5-1 and TRBJ1-5, with D possibly being TRBD1 (6 bases). The V end lost 0 bases, the J end lost 4 bases, and 11 bases lay between the germline ends. CDR3 size: 15 residues. From germline, CDR1 is SGHRS and CDR2 YFSETQ. Here the CDR3 DNA reads TGCGCCAGCAGCTTGGCAGGGGTTGGAAATCAGCCCCAGCATTTT. Protein sequence: CASSLAGVGNQPQHF.

The V and J genes are TRBV29-1 and TRBJ2-5, with no clear D. The CDR3 has 11 residues. Germline V gene sequence: CDR1 SQVTM, CDR2 ANQGSEA. Trimming shortened V by 3 bases and J by 3 bases, and 5 bases separated the two germline ends. Here the CDR3 reads CSVDREETQYF. CDR3 DNA sequence: TGCAGCGTTGACAGAGAAGAGACCCAGTACTTC.

The rearrangement links TRBV7-9 to TRBJ2-1; D uncertain. The V and J ends lost 5 bases and 8 bases respectively, with 10 bases between them. This CDR3 region has 12 residues. The germline V gene encodes CDR1 SEHNR and CDR2 FQNEAQ (reference sequence). CDR3 bases: TGTGCCAGCAGCCCCAGACTGGATGAGCAGTTCTTC. Its protein product is CASSPRLDEQFF.

This sequence joins TRBV19 and TRBJ1-2; D is possibly TRBD1 (5 bases). Germline values: CDR1 LNHDA, CDR2 SQIVND (reference sequence). Trimming pared 3 bases from V and 0 bases from J, leaving 8 bases between. CDR3 length equals 14 residues. CDR3 region: CASSMDTTNYGYTF. The CDR3 bases are TGTGCCAGTAGTATGGACACAACTAACTATGGCTACACCTTC.

The chain couples TRBV19 to TRBJ1-5; D possibly corresponds to TRBD1 (5 bases). V was shortened by 2 bases and J by 4 bases, with 15 bases between the two germline ends. Looked up from germline, CDR1 is LNHDA and CDR2 is SQIVND (reference sequence). The CDR3 runs 16 residues. The CDR3 coding sequence is TGTGCCAGTAGTATAATTTCAGGGCCAAATAATCAGCCCCAGCATTTT. Its protein product is CASSIISGPNNQPQHF.

Regarding this clone: Other DNA sequences of this sample code for an identical CDR3. This chain links TRBV19 with TRBJ1-1; TRBD1 agrees at 8 bases. Germline lookup yields CDR1 LNHDA and CDR2 SQIVND (reference sequence). The CDR3 is 13 amino acids. V shed 3 bases, J shed 4 bases, and the junction held 1 base outside the gene matches. Here the CDR3 reads CASSIDRGTEAFF. DNA for the CDR3: TGTGCCAGTAGTATCGACAGGGGCACTGAAGCTTTCTTT.

This sequence joins TRBV3-1 (or the pseudogene TRBV3-2) and TRBJ1-4; D call uncertain. CDR1 LGHDT and CDR2 YNNKEL come from the germline V gene (reference sequence). The CDR3 totals 16 residues. With 4 bases removed from V and 2 bases from J, the gap between germline ends came to 14 bases. The CDR3 here is CASSRISDLTNEKLFF. Written as DNA, the CDR3 is TGTGCCAGCAGCCGAATTTCGGACCTGACTAATGAAAAACTGTTTTTT.

The chain recombines TRBV19 with TRBJ2-7; D gene uncertain. Germline V gene sequence: CDR1 LNHDA, CDR2 SQIVND (reference sequence). V was trimmed by 3 bases and J by 0 bases, leaving 9 bases between them. The CDR3 sequence is 14 residues long. The CDR3 coding sequence is TGTGCCAGTAGTATTGGTACACACTCCTACGAGCAGTACTTC. Translating gives CASSIGTHSYEQYF.